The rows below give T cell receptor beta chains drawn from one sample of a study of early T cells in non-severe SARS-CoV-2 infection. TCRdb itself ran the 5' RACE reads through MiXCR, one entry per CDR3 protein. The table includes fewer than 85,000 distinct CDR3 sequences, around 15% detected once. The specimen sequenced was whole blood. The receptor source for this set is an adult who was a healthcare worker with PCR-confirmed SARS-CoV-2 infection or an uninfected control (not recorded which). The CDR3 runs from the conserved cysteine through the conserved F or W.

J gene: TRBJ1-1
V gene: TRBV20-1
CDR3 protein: CSAKGNTEAFF

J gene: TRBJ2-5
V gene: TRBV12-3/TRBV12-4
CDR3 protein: CASSLLGGYEETQYF

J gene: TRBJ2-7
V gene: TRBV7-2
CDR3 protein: CASSSLGAGEGYEQYF

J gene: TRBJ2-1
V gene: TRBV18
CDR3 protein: CASSPLEGVEQFF

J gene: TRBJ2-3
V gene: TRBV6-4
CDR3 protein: CASSDGNTDTQYF

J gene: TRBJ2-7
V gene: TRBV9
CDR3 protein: CASSGQSYEQYF

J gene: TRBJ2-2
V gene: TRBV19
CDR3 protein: CASSIDTGELFF

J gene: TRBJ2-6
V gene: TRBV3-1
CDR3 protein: CASSQETLGVSGANVLTF

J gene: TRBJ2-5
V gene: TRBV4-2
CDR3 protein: CASSQGQGEETQYF

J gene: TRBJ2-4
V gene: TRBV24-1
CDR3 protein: CATSDGQGPKNIQYF

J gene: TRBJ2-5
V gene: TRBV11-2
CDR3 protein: CASSWGGTEETQYF

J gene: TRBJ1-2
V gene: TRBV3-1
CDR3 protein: CASSQDLWGFDYGYTF

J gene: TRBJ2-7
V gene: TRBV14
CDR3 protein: CASSQGSYEQYF

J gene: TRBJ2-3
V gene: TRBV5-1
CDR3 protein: CASSLRLAGVSLTDTQYF

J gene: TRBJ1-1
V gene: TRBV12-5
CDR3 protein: CASGPGTGMNTEAFF

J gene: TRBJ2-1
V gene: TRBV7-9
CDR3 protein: CASSFLPGQGLNEQFF

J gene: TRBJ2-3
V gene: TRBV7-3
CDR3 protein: CASSLRGRSFTDTQYF

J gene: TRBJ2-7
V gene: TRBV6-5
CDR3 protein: CASSYTPLGHEQYF

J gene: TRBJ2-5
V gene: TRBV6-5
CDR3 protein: CASRGQGASETQYF

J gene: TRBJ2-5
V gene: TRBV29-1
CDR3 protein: CSVDSGVAGETQYF

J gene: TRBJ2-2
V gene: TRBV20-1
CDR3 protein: CSARANTGELFF

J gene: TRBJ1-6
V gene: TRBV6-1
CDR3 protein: CASGEWDNSPLHF

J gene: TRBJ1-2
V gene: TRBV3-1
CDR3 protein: CASSQGAGTYGYTF

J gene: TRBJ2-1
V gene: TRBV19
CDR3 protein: CASSIFGANEQFF

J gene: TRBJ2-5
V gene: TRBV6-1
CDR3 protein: CASLKGDSKQETQYF

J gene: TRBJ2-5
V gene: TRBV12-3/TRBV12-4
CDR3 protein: CASSPDTNQETQYF

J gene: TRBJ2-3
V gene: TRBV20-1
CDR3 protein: CSAYESGVTQYF

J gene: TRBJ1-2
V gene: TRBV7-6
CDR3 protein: CASSLFESSYGYTF

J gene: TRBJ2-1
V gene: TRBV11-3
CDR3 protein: CASSLRGHNEQFF

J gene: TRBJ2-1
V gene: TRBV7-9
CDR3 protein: CASSPRLAGGHNEQFF

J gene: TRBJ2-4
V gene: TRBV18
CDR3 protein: CASSPPIRAGRAKNIQYF